Included here is one T cell receptor beta chain sequence, with context. The data are from a study of blood T cell repertoires in COVID-19. Study-wide background: In each case, the material was cDNA or gDNA derived from T cells, B-cell-depleted T cells, or PBMCs.

As handled by the study authors: By means of reference gene primer amplification, nucleated cell counts were estimated. Produced via immunoSEQ multiplex PCR; TCRdb's table is partial and in-frame only. For V, J and clone size, that table is used; D and trimming come from the DNA. Of about 210,000 clones in the sample, around 81% are singletons; the top ten hold about 8.9%. V gave up 0 bases and J gave up 4 bases; unmatched junction bases: 4. This CDR3 contains 16 residues. In germline, CDR1 is ENHRY, CDR2 SYGVKD. Self-reported history from a screening survey and questionnaire set each donor's cohort. This receptor was taken from a woman aged 45 to 65 with acute COVID-19. The sample consisted of PBMCs or T cells enriched from blood (not recorded which). This rearrangement joins TRBV10-3 to TRBJ2-1; 9 bases map to TRBD1. CDR3 sequence: CAISESGGTGYNEQFF. CDR3 bases: TGTGCCATCAGTGAGTCGGGAGGGACAGGGTACAATGAGCAGTTCTTC.